The clone carrying this TCR beta chain showed up just a few times. Antigen unknown. A multiplex PCR was run with 60 Vbeta primers and 13 Jbeta primers. The assay was immunoSEQ multiplex PCR, and TCRdb's table has in-frame clones only and misses some. The sample records about 120,000 clones, around 82% being singletons. The data are from a study of cytomegalovirus exposure and HLA in healthy donors. Findings and caveats of the study: In a later analysis, most CMV-associated TCR beta chains appeared HLA-restricted.

With 4 bases clipped from V and 1 base from J, the junction kept 4 bases outside the gene matches. Germline V gives CDR1 SGHDT, CDR2 YYEEEE. The CDR3 has 14 residues. V is TRBV5-6 and J is TRBJ1-2; TRBD1 aligns across 7 bases. This receptor was identified in a female donor in good health and CMV-seronegative. The specimen was PBMCs. The CDR3 nucleotides read TGTGCCAGCAGCCAGACAGGGAGTAACTATGGCTACACCTTC. Residues: CASSQTGSNYGYTF.